This record covers a single T cell receptor beta chain. Its matching antigen is unknown. Libraries were prepared by immunoSEQ multiplex PCR; TCRdb keeps only in-frame clonotypes and omits some of them. The sample gives 6,000 to 9,000 clones, about 90% of which show up once; over 0.4% is in the top ten. Deliveries were elective term cesareans at roughly 35-42 weeks, with no labor or membrane rupture. V lost 0 bases and J lost 2; bases outside the gene matches: 1. The CDR3 spans 15 residues. Per germline, CDR1 SGHDN and CDR2 FVKESK. The data were obtained in a study of naive CD8 T cells in extremely preterm neonates. Study-level results: Shared CDR3 nucleotide sequences: preterm approximately 2.7%, term roughly 0.44%, children more than 0.025%, adults roughly 0.0095%.

The specimen was naive CD8+ T cells from cord blood. This TCR was sampled from a newborn in good health. The rearrangement joins TRBV14 to TRBJ2-7, with 10 bases aligning to TRBD2. CDR3 sequence (DNA): TGTGCCAGCAGCCAAGATGGGACTAGCGCCTACGAGCAGTACTTC. Protein: CASSQDGTSAYEQYF. Together with reference TRBV14 and TRBJ2-7, the CDR3 gives the full variable domain: EAGVTQFPSHSVIEKGQTVTLRCDPISGHDNLYWYRRVMGKEIKFLLHFVKESKQDESGMPNNRFLAERTGGTYSTLKVQPAELEDSGVYFCASSQDGTSAYEQYFGPGTRLTVT.